The clone carrying this T cell receptor beta chain was observed a handful of times. This entry comes from a study of CD8 T cells in Susac syndrome. Random-hexamer reverse transcription was applied to roughly 0.5 to 1 ug RNA. Amplification of TCR beta CDR3 by immunoSEQ multiplex PCR spanned 54 Vbeta and 13 Jbeta. Each CDR3 protein is one row after TCRdb ran MiXCR on the immunoSEQ multiplex PCR reads. The sample has around 140,000 distinct CDR3 sequences, 75% to 90% seen once. CD8+ and CD4+ T cells from blood underwent TCR beta sequencing, which was carried out in a high-throughput format. Both CD4+ and CD8+ T cells were negatively isolated, and TEMRA cells underwent FACS enrichment. There are 12 residues in the CDR3. Trimming removed 5 bases at V and 5 bases at J, with 9 bases between. The germline V gene has CDR1 SGHTA and CDR2 FQGNSA.

V usage is TRBV7-2 and J usage is TRBJ1-1; D not resolved. The sample consisted of CD8+ T cells from PBMCs. The sequence was collected from a human donor with multiple sclerosis. This chain's CDR3 is CASSPFGTEAFF. As DNA, the CDR3 is TGTGCCAGCAGCCCATTTGGGACTGAAGCTTTCTTT.